One and the same sample provided the 13 T cell receptor beta chains below, sequenced in a study of identical twins. Via MiXCR, TCRdb re-called the 5' RACE reads, giving one row per CDR3 protein. This sample has roughly 470,000 distinct CDR3 sequences, with approximately 14% found just once. This sample was shared with a second study, whose subject was yellow fever vaccine responses in identical twins.

Sequencing was performed on CD4+ T cells sorted from blood. These receptors originate from a woman between 18 and 30 years old in good health.

V gene TRBV20-1 combines with J gene TRBJ2-2; tentatively, D is TRBD2 (5 bases). V lost 2 bases and J lost 1, with 8 bases in between. The CDR3 runs 14 residues. Germline values: CDR1 DFQATT, CDR2 SNEGSKA (reference sequence). CDR3 sequence reads: CSARPDWNTGELFF. The DNA for the CDR3 is TGCAGTGCTAGACCGGACTGGAACACCGGGGAGCTGTTTTTT.

The chain links TRBV12-3 or TRBV12-4 to TRBJ2-2; no firm D call. The CDR3 has 15 amino acids. The V end lost 5 bases, the J end lost 1 base, and 11 bases lay between the germline ends. CDR3 coding DNA: TGTGCCAGCAGTCACCGGACGGAGAACACCGGGGAGCTGTTTTTT. Its translation is CASSHRTENTGELFF.

The table lists this clonotype with a few counts. The chain has TRBV25-1 and TRBJ1-5; perhaps TRBD1 as D (6 bases). V lost 1 base and J 5 bases, leaving 9 bases between the germline ends. CDR3 length: 14 residues. Germline V gene sequence: CDR1 MGHDK, CDR2 SYGVNS. In DNA, the CDR3 is TGTGCCAGCAGTGAATGGGGGGCAGATCAGCCCCAGCATTTT. Translation gives CASSEWGADQPQHF.

The chain employs TRBV7-2 and TRBJ2-7; possibly TRBD2 for D (6 bases). CDR3 length: 14 residues. The germline CDR1 and CDR2 sequences are SGHTA and FQGNSA. With 1 base removed from V and 4 bases from J, the gap between germline ends came to 11 bases. The CDR3 sequence: CASSLDPGVYEQYF. CDR3 bases: TGTGCCAGCAGCTTAGATCCGGGAGTGTACGAGCAGTACTTC.

In this sample, this clonotype turned up a few times. The rearrangement links TRBV6-5 to TRBJ2-1; TRBD1 agrees at 7 bases. The trim removed 6 bases at V and 8 bases at J, leaving 13 bases unmatched. The CDR3 consists of 15 residues. In germline, CDR1 is MNHEY, CDR2 SVGAGI. The CDR3 loop is CASSYQRGPGDEQFF. Written as DNA, the CDR3 is TGTGCCAGCAGCTACCAAAGGGGGCCTGGGGATGAGCAGTTCTTC.

This clonotype was counted many times. This chain uses TRBV5-1 with TRBJ2-7; 8 bases agree with TRBD1. The CDR3 sequence is 18 residues long. Germline V gene lookup returns CDR1 SGHRS and CDR2 YFSETQ. The V and J ends lost 3 bases and 3 bases, in that order; junction bases with no gene match: 17. CDR3 nucleotides: TGCGCCAGCAGCTCAATGACCACCGGGACAGGATTAGTCTACGAGCAGTACTTC. Translating it yields CASSSMTTGTGLVYEQYF.

This clonotype has just a few counts. This sequence joins TRBV4-3 and TRBJ2-2; no reliable D call. V was cut by 1 base and J by 0 bases, with 12 bases left in between. This CDR3 region has 17 residues. From germline, CDR1 is LGHNA and CDR2 YSLEER. Here the CDR3 DNA reads TGCGCCAGCAGCCAAGTTCTAGGAACAGCGAACACCGGGGAGCTGTTTTTT. This sequence encodes CASSQVLGTANTGELFF.

This clonotype was observed at least ten times. The rearrangement joins TRBV7-2 to TRBJ2-7; D gene uncertain. Trimming took 1 base from V and 0 from J, leaving 10 bases between them. The CDR3 has 15 amino acids. CDR1 and CDR2 (germline): SGHTA, FQGNSA. The CDR3 nucleotides are TGTGCCAGCAGCTTAGGACCCGATTACTCCTACGAGCAGTACTTC. This gives the protein CASSLGPDYSYEQYF.

The V gene is TRBV20-1, the J gene TRBJ2-5; TRBD1 matches 7 bases. The CDR3 spans 16 residues. After removal of 3 bases from V and 1 base from J, the junction contained 11 bases not matched to a gene. Germline V gene sequence: CDR1 DFQATT, CDR2 SNEGSKA (reference sequence). The CDR3 sequence is CSASGRQGRPQETQYF. The DNA for the CDR3 is TGCAGTGCTAGTGGCAGACAGGGAAGGCCCCAAGAGACCCAGTACTTC.

This chain connects TRBV11-1 to TRBJ2-2; D remains ambiguous. The CDR3 consists of 18 residues. Trimming cost V 5 bases and J 8 bases, with 27 bases left between them. Germline assignment: CDR1 SGHAT and CDR2 FQDESV (reference sequence). DNA of the CDR3: TGTGCCAGCAGCCAAAAATCCCTCTCGGCGGCCTCAGCGGGGGAGCTGTTTTTT. It encodes CASSQKSLSAASAGELFF.

The CDR3 DNA is TGTGCCAGCAGTAGCCCCGGGACAGGGGTTCTCGAGCAGTACTTC. It translates to CASSSPGTGVLEQYF. This sequence joins TRBV27 and TRBJ2-7; 10 nucleotides match TRBD1. The CDR3 has 15 amino acids. V shed 5 bases, J shed 6 bases, and the junction held 10 bases outside the gene matches. Looked up from germline, CDR1 is MNHEY and CDR2 is SMNVEV (reference sequence).

The chain has TRBV24-1 and TRBJ2-3; weak D call: TRBD1 (6 bases). The CDR3 is made up of 16 amino acids. Germline V CDR1 and CDR2: KGHDR, SFDVKD. Between the trimmed V and J ends, which lost 1 base and 2 bases, there was a span of 12 bases. DNA of the CDR3: TGTGCCACCAGTGATTTCTCCCAGGGGCTCACAGATACGCAGTATTTT. Translating it yields CATSDFSQGLTDTQYF.

This clonotype was seen a handful of times. This rearrangement joins TRBV10-3 to TRBJ2-5, with 7 bases fitting TRBD1. J lost 3 bases, V lost 2 bases, and 6 bases had no gene match. CDR3 length: 15 amino acids. CDR1 is ENHRY and CDR2 is SYGVKD in the germline V gene. In DNA form, the CDR3 reads TGTGCCATCAGTGAGGACAGGGTGGTCGAAGAGACCCAGTACTTC. Its protein product is CAISEDRVVEETQYF.